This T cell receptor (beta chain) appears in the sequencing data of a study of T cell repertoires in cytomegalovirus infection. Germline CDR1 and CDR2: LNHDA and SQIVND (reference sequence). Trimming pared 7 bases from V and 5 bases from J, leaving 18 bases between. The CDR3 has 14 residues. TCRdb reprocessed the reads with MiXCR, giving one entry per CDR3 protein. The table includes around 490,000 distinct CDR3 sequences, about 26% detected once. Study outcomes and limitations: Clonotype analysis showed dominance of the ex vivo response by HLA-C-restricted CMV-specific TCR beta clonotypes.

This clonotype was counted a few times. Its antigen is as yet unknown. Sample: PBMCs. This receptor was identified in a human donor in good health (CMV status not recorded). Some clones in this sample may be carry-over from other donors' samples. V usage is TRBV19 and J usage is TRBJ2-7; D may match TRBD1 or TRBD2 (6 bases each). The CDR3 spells CASNPGSGAHEQYF. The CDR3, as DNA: TGTGCCAGTAACCCCGGGTCGGGGGCCCACGAGCAGTACTTC.